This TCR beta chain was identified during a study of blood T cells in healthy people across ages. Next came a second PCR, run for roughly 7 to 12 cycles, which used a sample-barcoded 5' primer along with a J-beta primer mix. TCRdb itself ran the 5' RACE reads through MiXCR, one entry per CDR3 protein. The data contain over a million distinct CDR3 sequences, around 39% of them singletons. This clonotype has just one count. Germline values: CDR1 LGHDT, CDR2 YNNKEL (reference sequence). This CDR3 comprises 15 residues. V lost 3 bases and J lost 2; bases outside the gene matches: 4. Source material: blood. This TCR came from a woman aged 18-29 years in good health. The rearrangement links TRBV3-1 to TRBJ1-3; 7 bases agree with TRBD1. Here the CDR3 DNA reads TGTGCCAGCAGCCAGGGGAGGGGGCCTGGAAACACCATATATTTT. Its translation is CASSQGRGPGNTIYF. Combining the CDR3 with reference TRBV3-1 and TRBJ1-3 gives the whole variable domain DTAVSQTPKYLVTQMGNDKSIKCEQNLGHDTMYWYKQDSKKFLKIMFSYNNKELIINETVPNRFSPKSPDKAHLNLHINSLELGDSAVYFCASSQGRGPGNTIYFGEGSWLTVV.